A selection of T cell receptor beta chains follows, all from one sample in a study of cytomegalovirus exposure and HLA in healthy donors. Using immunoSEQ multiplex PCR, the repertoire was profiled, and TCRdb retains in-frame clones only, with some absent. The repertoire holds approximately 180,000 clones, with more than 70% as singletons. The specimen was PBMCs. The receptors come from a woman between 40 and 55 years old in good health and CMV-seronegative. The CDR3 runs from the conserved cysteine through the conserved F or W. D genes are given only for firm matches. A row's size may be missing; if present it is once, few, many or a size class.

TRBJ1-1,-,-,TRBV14,CASSQDQNTEAFF,TGTGCCAGCAGCCAAGATCAGAACACTGAAGCTTTCTTT
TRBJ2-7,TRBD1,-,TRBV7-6,CASSLETTGGSKQYF,TGTGCCAGCAGCTTAGAAACTACAGGGGGCTCGAAGCAGTACTTC
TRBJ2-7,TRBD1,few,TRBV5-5,CASSFETGGFDEQYF,TGTGCCAGCAGTTTCGAGACAGGGGGCTTCGACGAGCAGTACTTC
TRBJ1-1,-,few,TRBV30,CAWSVLSTDTEAFF,TGTGCCTGGAGTGTACTAAGCACCGACACTGAAGCTTTCTTT
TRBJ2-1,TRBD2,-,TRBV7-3,CASSLAGTSGIYNEQFF,TGTGCCAGCAGCTTAGCGGGGACTAGCGGGATTTACAATGAGCAGTTCTTC
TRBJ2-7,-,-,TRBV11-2,CASSLKATGSSYEQYF,TGTGCCAGCAGCTTAAAGGCGACAGGCAGCTCCTACGAGCAGTACTTC
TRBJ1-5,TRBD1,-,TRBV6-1,CASSERNRGIRQPQHF,TGTGCCAGCAGTGAACGAAACAGGGGTATACGTCAGCCCCAGCATTTT
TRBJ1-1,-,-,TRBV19,CASSGRGAEAFF,TGTGCCAGTAGTGGGAGGGGGGCCGAAGCTTTCTTT
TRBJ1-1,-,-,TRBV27,CASSLGPGLGEAFF,TGTGCCAGCAGTTTAGGACCAGGGCTCGGTGAAGCTTTCTTT
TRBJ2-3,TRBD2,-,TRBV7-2,CASSLSFSGRTDTQYF,TGTGCCAGCAGTCTTAGTTTCAGCGGGAGGACAGATACGCAGTATTTT
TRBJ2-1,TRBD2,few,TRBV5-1,CASSSSSGRANEQFF,TGCGCCAGCAGCTCTAGTAGCGGGAGGGCCAATGAGCAGTTCTTC
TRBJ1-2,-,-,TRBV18,CASSPGGSGYTF,TGTGCCAGCAGTCCAGGAGGATCTGGCTACACCTTC
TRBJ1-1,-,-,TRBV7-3,CASSLMASLATEAFF,TGTGCCAGCAGCTTAATGGCCAGTTTGGCCACTGAAGCTTTCTTT
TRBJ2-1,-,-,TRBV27,CASSPTALYNEQFF,TGTGCCAGCAGTCCGACTGCCCTCTACAATGAGCAGTTCTTC
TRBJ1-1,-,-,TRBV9,CASSPRRGFLLSNTEAFF,TGTGCCAGCAGCCCCCGCCGGGGGTTCCTTCTATCGAACACTGAAGCTTTCTTT
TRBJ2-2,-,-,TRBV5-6,CASSGGTADTGELFF,TGTGCCAGCAGCGGCGGGACAGCAGACACCGGGGAGCTGTTTTTT
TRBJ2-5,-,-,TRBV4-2,CASSERYGVETQYF,TGTGCCAGCAGCGAGCGGTACGGGGTTGAGACCCAGTACTTC
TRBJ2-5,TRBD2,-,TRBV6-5,CASNRASGGETQYF,TGTGCCAGCAACAGAGCCTCGGGAGGGGAGACCCAGTACTTC
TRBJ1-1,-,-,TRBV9,CASSVGSLGGTEAFF,TGTGCCAGCAGCGTAGGGTCGCTTGGAGGGACTGAAGCTTTCTTT
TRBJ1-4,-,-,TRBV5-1,CASSADSSATNEKLFF,TGCGCCAGCAGCGCCGACAGCTCGGCAACTAATGAAAAACTGTTTTTT
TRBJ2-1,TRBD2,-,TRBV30,CAWSVLAGGYNEQFF,TGTGCCTGGAGTGTTCTAGCGGGGGGTTACAATGAGCAGTTCTTC
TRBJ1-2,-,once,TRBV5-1,CASMRDGSSGGYTF,TGCGCCAGCATGAGAGATGGGTCGTCGGGTGGCTACACCTTC
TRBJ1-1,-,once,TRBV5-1,CASSLDDNPNTEAFF,TGCGCCAGCAGCTTGGATGACAACCCGAACACTGAAGCTTTCTTT
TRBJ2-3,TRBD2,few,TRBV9,CASSAAGVRTDTQYF,TGTGCCAGCAGCGCAGCGGGAGTGAGGACAGATACGCAGTATTTT
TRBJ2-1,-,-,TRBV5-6,CASSWGGGEQFF,TGTGCCAGCAGCTGGGGGGGCGGTGAGCAGTTCTTC
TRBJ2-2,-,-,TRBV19,CASSRDNVAGELFF,TGTGCCAGTAGTCGGGACAATGTCGCCGGGGAGCTGTTTTTT
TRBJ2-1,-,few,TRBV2,CASRPLGGEAYNEQFF,TGTGCCAGCAGGCCCCTAGGAGGCGAAGCCTACAATGAGCAGTTCTTC
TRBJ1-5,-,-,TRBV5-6,CASSLTVSNQPQHF,TGTGCCAGCAGCTTGACAGTTAGCAATCAGCCCCAGCATTTT
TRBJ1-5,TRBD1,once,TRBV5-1,CASSPLDREVEPQHF,TGCGCCAGCAGCCCCCTAGACAGGGAGGTTGAGCCCCAGCATTTT
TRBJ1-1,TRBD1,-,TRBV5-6,CASSRRGTGATEAFF,TGTGCCAGCAGCCGGAGGGGGACAGGGGCCACTGAAGCTTTCTTT
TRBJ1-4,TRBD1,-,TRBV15,CATSRGGTGNNEKLFF,TGTGCCACCAGCAGGGGTGGGACAGGGAATAATGAAAAACTGTTTTTT
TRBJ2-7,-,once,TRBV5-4,CASSLRWGRSYEQYF,TGTGCCAGCAGCCTGAGATGGGGCAGATCCTACGAGCAGTACTTC
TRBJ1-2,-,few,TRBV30,CAWSVFRTTSYGYTF,TGTGCCTGGAGTGTATTCAGGACAACCTCCTATGGCTACACCTTC
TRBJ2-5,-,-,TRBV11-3,CASSLSGIYQETQYF,TGTGCCAGCAGCTTGTCGGGGATTTACCAAGAGACCCAGTACTTC
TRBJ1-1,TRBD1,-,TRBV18,CASSPLRQGGTEAFF,TGTGCCAGCTCACCACTACGTCAGGGGGGTACTGAAGCTTTCTTT
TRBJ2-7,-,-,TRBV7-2,CASRDNGPYEQYF,TGTGCCAGCAGGGACAACGGACCCTACGAGCAGTACTTC
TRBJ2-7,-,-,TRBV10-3,CAISAGVFSYEQYF,TGTGCCATCAGTGCGGGGGTCTTCTCCTACGAGCAGTACTTC
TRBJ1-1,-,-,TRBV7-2,CASSPQGPYIGAFF,TGTGCCAGCAGCCCCCAGGGGCCGTATATAGGAGCTTTCTTT
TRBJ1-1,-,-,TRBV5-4,CASSLGGTRPNTEAFF,TGTGCCAGCAGCTTGGGAGGGACTAGGCCGAACACTGAAGCTTTCTTT
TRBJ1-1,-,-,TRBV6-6,CASSYSGGIYTEAFF,TGTGCCAGCAGTTACTCAGGAGGGATTTACACTGAAGCTTTCTTT
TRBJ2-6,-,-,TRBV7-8,CASNSPTGANVLTF,TGTGCCAGCAACTCCCCTACCGGGGCCAACGTCCTGACTTTC
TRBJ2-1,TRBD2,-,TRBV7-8,CASSSSGGTYNEQFF,TGTGCCAGCAGCTCCAGCGGGGGAACCTACAATGAGCAGTTCTTC
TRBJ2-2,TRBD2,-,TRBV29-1,CSVVVRREETGELFF,TGCAGCGTTGTGGTTAGGCGGGAGGAGACCGGGGAGCTGTTTTTT
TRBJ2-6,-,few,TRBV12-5,CASGNSGANVLTF,TGTGCTAGTGGCAATTCTGGGGCCAACGTCCTGACTTTC
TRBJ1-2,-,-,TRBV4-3,CASSQEAGEANYGYTF,TGCGCCAGCAGCCAAGAGGCGGGAGAGGCTAACTATGGCTACACCTTC
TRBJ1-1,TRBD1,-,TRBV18,CASSPGQSNTEAFF,TGTGCCAGCTCACCGGGACAGTCGAACACTGAAGCTTTCTTT
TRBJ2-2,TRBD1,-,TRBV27,CASRTGWNTGELFF,TGTGCCAGCAGGACAGGGTGGAACACCGGGGAGCTGTTTTTT
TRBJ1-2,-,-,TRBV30,CAWKFWGRDYGYTF,TGTGCCTGGAAATTTTGGGGGAGGGACTATGGCTACACCTTC
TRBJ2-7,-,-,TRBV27,CASSLSAAEGYEQYF,TGTGCCAGCAGTTTATCGGCCGCGGAGGGTTACGAGCAGTACTTC
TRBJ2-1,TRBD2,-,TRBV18,CASSQGTSGRVNEQFF,TGTGCCAGCTCACAAGGGACTAGCGGGAGGGTCAATGAGCAGTTCTTC
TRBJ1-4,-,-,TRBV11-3,CASSPEGTPNEKLFF,TGTGCCAGCAGCCCTGAGGGGACACCGAATGAAAAACTGTTTTTT
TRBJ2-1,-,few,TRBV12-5,CASRLMNEQFF,TGTGCTTCGCGGCTAATGAATGAGCAGTTCTTC
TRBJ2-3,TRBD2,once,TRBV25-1,CASRSGGTDTQYF,TGTGCCAGCAGGTCGGGAGGAACAGATACGCAGTATTTT
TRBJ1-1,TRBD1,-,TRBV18,CASSPPGQGNTEAFF,TGTGCCAGCTCACCACCGGGACAGGGGAACACTGAAGCTTTCTTT
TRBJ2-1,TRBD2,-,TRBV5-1,CASSLDGTSVVNEQFF,TGCGCCAGCAGCTTGGATGGGACTAGCGTCGTGAATGAGCAGTTCTTC